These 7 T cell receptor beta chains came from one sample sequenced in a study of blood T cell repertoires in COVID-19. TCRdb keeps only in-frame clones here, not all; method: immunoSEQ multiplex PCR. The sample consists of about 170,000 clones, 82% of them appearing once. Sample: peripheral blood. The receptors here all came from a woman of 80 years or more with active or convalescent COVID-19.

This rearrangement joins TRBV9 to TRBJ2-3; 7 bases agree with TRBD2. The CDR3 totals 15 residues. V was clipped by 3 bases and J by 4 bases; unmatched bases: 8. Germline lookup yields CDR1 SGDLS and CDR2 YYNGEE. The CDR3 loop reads CASSASGLEADTQYF. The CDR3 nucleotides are TGTGCCAGCAGCGCCTCCGGACTAGAAGCAGATACGCAGTATTTT. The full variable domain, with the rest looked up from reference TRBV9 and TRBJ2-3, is DSGVTQTPKHLITATGQRVTLRCSPRSGDLSVYWYQQSLDQGLQFLIQYYNGEERAKGNILERFSAQQFPDLHSELNLSSLELGDSALYFCASSASGLEADTQYFGPGTRLTVL.

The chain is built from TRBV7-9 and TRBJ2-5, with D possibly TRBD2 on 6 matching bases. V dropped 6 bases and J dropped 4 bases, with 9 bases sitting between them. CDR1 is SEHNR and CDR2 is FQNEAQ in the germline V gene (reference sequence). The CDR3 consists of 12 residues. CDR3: CASREAGETQYF. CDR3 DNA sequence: TGTGCCAGCAGAGAAGCGGGAGAGACCCAGTACTTC.

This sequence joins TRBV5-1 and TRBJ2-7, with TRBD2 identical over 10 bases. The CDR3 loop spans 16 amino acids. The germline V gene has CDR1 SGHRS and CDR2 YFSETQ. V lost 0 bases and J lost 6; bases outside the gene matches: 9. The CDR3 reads CASSLVAASGSFEQYF. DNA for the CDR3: TGCGCCAGCAGCTTGGTCGCCGCTAGCGGGAGCTTCGAGCAGTACTTC.

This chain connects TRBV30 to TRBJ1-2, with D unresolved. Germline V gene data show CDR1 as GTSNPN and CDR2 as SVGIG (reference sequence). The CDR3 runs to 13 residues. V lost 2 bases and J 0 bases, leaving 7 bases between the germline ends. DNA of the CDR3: TGTGCCTGGAGTTTATCAGCTAACTATGGCTACACCTTC. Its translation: CAWSLSANYGYTF.

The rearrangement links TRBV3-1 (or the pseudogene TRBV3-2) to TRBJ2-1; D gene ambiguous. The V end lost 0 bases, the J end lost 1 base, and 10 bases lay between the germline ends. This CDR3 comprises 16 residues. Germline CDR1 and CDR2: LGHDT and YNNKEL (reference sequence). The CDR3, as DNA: TGTGCCAGCAGCCAAGAGGCCCCCAGATCCTACAATGAGCAGTTCTTC. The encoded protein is CASSQEAPRSYNEQFF.

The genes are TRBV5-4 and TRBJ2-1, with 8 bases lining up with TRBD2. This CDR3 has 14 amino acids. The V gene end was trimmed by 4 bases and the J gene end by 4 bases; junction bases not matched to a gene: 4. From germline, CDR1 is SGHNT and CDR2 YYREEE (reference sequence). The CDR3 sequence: CASSAPSGYNEQFF. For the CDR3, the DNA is TGTGCCAGCAGCGCACCTAGCGGGTACAATGAGCAGTTCTTC.

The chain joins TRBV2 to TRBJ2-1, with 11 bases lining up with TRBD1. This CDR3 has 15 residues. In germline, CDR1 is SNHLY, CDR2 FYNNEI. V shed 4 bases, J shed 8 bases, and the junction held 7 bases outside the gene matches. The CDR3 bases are TGTGCCAGCAGTGTATGGACAGGGGGCAGGGATGAGCAGTTCTTC. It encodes CASSVWTGGRDEQFF.